This T cell receptor (beta chain) was identified in a study of cytomegalovirus exposure and HLA in healthy donors. From the 120-subject validation cohort, which was separate from the roughly 630-subject first cohort, the donors were drawn. Study observations and caveats: The finding came from a later analysis; first-cohort TCR clusters tended to co-occur in the roughly 120 validation repertoires. Cytomegalovirus-associated TCR beta chains were listed, numbering 150 to 200. Per published reports, the classifier diagnosed cytomegalovirus status with high specificity and sensitivity.

Germline V lookup: CDR1 MDHEN, CDR2 SYDVKM. The CDR3 consists of 12 residues. Deletions cut 3 bases from V and 3 bases from J, with 6 bases between. Assay: immunoSEQ multiplex PCR; the TCRdb copy retains only in-frame clones and omits some. The table includes some 350,000 clones, about nine tenths detected once. This clone was seen more than once but under ten times. The antigen is undetermined. The origin of this receptor is a woman aged 25-40 years in good health and CMV-seropositive. The gene calls are TRBV28 and TRBJ2-7; D is ambiguous. Sequenced material: PBMCs. The CDR3 coding sequence is TGTGCCAGCAGTTTCGGCTTCTACGAGCAGTACTTC. It codes for CASSFGFYEQYF.